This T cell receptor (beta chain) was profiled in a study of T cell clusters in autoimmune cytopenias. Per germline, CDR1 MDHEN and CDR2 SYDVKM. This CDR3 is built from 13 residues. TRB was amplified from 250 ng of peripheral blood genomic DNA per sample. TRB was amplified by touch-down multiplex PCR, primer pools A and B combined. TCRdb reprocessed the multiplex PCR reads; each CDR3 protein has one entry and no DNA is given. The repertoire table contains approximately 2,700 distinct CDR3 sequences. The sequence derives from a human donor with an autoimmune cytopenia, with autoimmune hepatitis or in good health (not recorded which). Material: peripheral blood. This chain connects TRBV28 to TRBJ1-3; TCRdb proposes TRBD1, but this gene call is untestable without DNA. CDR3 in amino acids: CASSAGTKNTIYF. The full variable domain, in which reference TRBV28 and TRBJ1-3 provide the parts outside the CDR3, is DVKVTQSSRYLVKRTGEKVFLECVQDMDHENMFWYRQDPGLGLRLIYFSYDVKMKEKGDIPEGYSVSREKKERFSLILESASTNQTSMYLCASSAGTKNTIYFGEGSWLTVV.